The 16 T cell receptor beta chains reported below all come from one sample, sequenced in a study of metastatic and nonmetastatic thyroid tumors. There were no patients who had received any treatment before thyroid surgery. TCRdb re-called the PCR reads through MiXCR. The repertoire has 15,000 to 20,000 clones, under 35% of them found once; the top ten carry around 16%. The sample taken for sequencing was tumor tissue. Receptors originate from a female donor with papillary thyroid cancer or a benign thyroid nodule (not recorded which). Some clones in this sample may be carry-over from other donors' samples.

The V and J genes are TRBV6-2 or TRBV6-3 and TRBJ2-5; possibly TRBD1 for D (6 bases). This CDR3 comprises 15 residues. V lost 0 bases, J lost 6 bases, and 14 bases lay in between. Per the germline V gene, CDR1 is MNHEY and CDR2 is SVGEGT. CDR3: CASSYSVEGGQTQYF. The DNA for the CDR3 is TGTGCCAGCAGTTACTCCGTCGAAGGGGGACAGACCCAGTACTTC.

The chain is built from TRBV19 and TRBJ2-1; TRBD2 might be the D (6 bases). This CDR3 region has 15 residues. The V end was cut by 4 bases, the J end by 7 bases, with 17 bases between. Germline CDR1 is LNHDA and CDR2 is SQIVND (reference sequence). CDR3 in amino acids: CASSTTGTLGNEQFF. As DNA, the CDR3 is TGTGCCAGTAGTACAACCGGGACTTTGGGAAATGAGCAGTTCTTC.

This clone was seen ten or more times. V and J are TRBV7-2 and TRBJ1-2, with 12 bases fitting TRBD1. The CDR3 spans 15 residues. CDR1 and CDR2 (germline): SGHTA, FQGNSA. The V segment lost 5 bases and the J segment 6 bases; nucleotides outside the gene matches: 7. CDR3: CASSVSGTGGDGYTF. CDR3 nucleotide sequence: TGTGCCAGCAGCGTTTCCGGGACAGGGGGCGATGGCTACACCTTC.

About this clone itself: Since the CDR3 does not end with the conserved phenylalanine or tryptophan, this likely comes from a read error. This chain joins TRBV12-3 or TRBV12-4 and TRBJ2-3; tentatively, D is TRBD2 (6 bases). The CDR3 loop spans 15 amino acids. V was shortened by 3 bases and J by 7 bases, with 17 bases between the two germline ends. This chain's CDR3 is CASSLGLISTYTQYC. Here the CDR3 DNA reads TGTGCCAGCAGTTTGGGACTCATCTCAACATATACGCAGTATTGT.

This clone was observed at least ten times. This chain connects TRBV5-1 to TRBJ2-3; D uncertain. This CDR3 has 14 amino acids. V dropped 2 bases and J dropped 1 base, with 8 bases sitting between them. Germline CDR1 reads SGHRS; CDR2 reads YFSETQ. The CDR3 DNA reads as TGCGCCAGCAGCTTTGGCACAGGCACAGATACGCAGTATTTT. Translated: CASSFGTGTDTQYF.

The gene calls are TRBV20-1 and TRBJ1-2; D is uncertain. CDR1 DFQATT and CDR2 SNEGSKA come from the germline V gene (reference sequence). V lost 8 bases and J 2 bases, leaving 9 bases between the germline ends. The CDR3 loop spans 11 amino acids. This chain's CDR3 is CSPSDNYGYTF. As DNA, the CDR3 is TGCAGTCCTTCGGACAACTATGGCTACACCTTC.

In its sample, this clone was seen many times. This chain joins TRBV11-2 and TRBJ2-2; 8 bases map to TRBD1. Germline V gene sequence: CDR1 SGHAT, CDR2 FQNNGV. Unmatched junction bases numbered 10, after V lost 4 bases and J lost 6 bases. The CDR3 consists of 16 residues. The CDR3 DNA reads TGTGCCAGCAGCTATCGGACAGGGTGGGGCGCCGGGGAGCTGTTTTTT. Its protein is CASSYRTGWGAGELFF.

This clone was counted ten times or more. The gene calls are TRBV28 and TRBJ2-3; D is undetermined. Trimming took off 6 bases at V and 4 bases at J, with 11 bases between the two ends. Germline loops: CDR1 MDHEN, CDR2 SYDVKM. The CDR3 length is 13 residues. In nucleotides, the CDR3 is TGTGCCAGCAGGACCCCAAGCTCAGATACGCAGTATTTT. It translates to CASRTPSSDTQYF.

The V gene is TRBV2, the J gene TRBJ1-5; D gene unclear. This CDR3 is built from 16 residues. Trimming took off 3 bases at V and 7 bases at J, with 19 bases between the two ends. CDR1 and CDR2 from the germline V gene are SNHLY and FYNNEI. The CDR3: CASSELVRGRGQPQHF. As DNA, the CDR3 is TGTGCCAGCAGTGAGCTGGTACGGGGAAGAGGGCAGCCCCAGCATTTT.

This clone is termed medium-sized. CDR3 region: CASNEGAGTEAFF. The DNA for the CDR3 is TGTGCCAGTAACGAGGGGGCTGGCACTGAAGCTTTCTTT. V and J are TRBV27 and TRBJ1-1; 7 bases map to TRBD1. This CDR3 is built from 13 residues. V lost 9 bases, J lost 4 bases, and 8 bases stayed unmatched. Per the germline V gene, CDR1 is MNHEY and CDR2 is SMNVEV (reference sequence).

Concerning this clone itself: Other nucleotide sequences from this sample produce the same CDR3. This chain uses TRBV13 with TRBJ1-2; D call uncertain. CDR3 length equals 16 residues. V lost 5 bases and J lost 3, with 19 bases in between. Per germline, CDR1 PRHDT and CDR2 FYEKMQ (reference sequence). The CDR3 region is CASSHPAGVGDYGYTF. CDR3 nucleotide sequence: TGTGCCAGCAGCCATCCCGCTGGTGTTGGGGACTATGGCTACACCTTC.

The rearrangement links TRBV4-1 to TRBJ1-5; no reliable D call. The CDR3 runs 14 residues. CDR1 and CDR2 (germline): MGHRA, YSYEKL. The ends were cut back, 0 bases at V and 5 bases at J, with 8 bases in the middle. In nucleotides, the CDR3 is TGCGCCAGCAGCCAAGAAAACTTGGATCAGCCCCAGCATTTT. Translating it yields CASSQENLDQPQHF.

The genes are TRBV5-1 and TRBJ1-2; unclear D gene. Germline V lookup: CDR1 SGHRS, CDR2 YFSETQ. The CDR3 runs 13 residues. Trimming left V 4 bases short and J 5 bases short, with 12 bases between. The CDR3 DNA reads TGCGCCAGCAGCCTCGACGGGAAATATGGCTACACCTTC. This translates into CASSLDGKYGYTF.

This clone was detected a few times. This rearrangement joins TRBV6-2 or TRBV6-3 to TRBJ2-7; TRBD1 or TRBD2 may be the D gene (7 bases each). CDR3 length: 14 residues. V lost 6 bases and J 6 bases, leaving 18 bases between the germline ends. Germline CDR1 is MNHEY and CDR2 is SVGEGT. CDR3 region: CASSLTGEGREQYF. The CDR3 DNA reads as TGTGCCAGCAGCCTTACAGGGGAGGGTCGCGAGCAGTACTTC.

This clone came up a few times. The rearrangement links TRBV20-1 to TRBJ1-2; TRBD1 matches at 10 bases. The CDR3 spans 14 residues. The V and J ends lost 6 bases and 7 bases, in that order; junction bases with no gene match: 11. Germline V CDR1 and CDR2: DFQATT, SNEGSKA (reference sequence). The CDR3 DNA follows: TGCAGTGCCCTCCTCGGGACAGGGGAAAGTGGCTACACCTTC. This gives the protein CSALLGTGESGYTF.

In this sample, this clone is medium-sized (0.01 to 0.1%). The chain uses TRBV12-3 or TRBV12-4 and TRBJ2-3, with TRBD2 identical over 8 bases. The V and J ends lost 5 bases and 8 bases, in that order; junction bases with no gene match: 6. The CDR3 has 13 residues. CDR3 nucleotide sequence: TGTGCCAGCAGTCGGGCGGGAGGAGGTACGCAGTATTTT. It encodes CASSRAGGGTQYF.